This T cell receptor (beta chain) emerged from a study of T cell responses to AZD1222 COVID-19 vaccine. The repertoire was sequenced with immunoSEQ multiplex PCR; TCRdb's copy has only in-frame clones and lacks some. The repertoire holds more than 150,000 clones, with about 88% as singletons. Trimming took off 5 bases at V and 0 bases at J, with 13 bases between the two ends. The CDR3 is 15 amino acids. Germline CDR1 SGHRS, CDR2 YFSETQ. This receptor was identified in an adult who had recovered from COVID-19. The sample here was peripheral blood, taken after recovery from COVID-19. The chain has TRBV5-1 and TRBJ2-3; a weak D match, TRBD2 (6 bases). The CDR3 loop reads CASRSSGQSTDTQYF. The DNA of the CDR3 is TGCGCCAGCAGGTCCAGCGGGCAAAGCACAGATACGCAGTATTTT.